A selection of T cell receptor beta chains follows, all from one sample in a study of shared clonotypes between healthy human individuals. Libraries were prepared by immunoSEQ multiplex PCR; TCRdb keeps only in-frame clonotypes and omits some of them. The sample has some 530,000 clones; around 73% are singletons. The sequenced sample was PBMCs. The origin of the receptors is a woman aged 40-49 years in good health. Some clones in this sample may be carry-over from other donors' samples. Each CDR3 is given with its conserved first and last residue. Fields, in order: CDR3 protein, CDR3 DNA, V gene, clone size, J gene, D gene. A D gene is named only where the DNA matches it firmly. Size is omitted from some rows. Given values are once, few, many or a class for expanded clones.

CDR3aa: CASSYSRAVSSYEQYF
CDR3nt: TGTGCCAGCAGTTACTCACGAGCGGTCAGCTCCTACGAGCAGTACTTC
v_gene: TRBV6-6
abundance: once
j_gene: TRBJ2-7
d_gene: .

CDR3aa: CSVFNWGVSWDTQYF
CDR3nt: TGCAGCGTTTTCAATTGGGGAGTATCTTGGGATACGCAGTATTTT
v_gene: TRBV29-1
abundance: .
j_gene: TRBJ2-3
d_gene: .

CDR3aa: CASSIGREQFF
CDR3nt: TGTGCCAGTAGTATAGGCCGAGAGCAGTTCTTC
v_gene: TRBV19
abundance: .
j_gene: TRBJ2-1
d_gene: .

CDR3aa: CASSPGASEETQYF
CDR3nt: TGTGCCAGCTCACCCGGGGCTAGCGAAGAGACCCAGTACTTC
v_gene: TRBV18
abundance: .
j_gene: TRBJ2-5
d_gene: .

CDR3aa: CASSRQYEQYF
CDR3nt: TGTGCCAGCAGTCGACAGTACGAGCAGTACTTC
v_gene: TRBV2
abundance: .
j_gene: TRBJ2-7
d_gene: .

CDR3aa: CASSNTGSSPYEQYF
CDR3nt: TGTGCCAGCAGCAATACGGGGTCAAGCCCATACGAGCAGTACTTC
v_gene: TRBV7-9
abundance: .
j_gene: TRBJ2-7
d_gene: .

CDR3aa: CASRTDWNTEAFF
CDR3nt: TGTGCCAGCAGGACAGACTGGAACACTGAAGCTTTCTTT
v_gene: TRBV6-5
abundance: .
j_gene: TRBJ1-1
d_gene: .

CDR3aa: CASSQDPTGQGKSYEQYF
CDR3nt: TGCGCCAGCAGCCAAGATCCTACAGGACAGGGTAAATCCTACGAGCAGTACTTC
v_gene: TRBV4-1
abundance: .
j_gene: TRBJ2-7
d_gene: TRBD1

CDR3aa: CASRGWVYEQYF
CDR3nt: TGTGCCAGCAGGGGTTGGGTGTACGAGCAGTACTTC
v_gene: TRBV6-6
abundance: .
j_gene: TRBJ2-7
d_gene: .

CDR3aa: CASTSPGTGNTGELFF
CDR3nt: TGCGCCAGCACCTCCCCCGGGACTGGCAACACCGGGGAGCTGTTTTTT
v_gene: TRBV5-1
abundance: few
j_gene: TRBJ2-2
d_gene: .

CDR3aa: CASSLTSGTSSEQFF
CDR3nt: TGTGCCAGCAGCTTGACTAGCGGGACCTCTAGTGAGCAGTTCTTC
v_gene: TRBV7-3
abundance: .
j_gene: TRBJ2-1
d_gene: TRBD2

CDR3aa: CASSPLTSGRGDTQYF
CDR3nt: TGTGCCAGCAGTCCCCTGACTAGCGGGAGGGGTGATACGCAGTATTTT
v_gene: TRBV2
abundance: .
j_gene: TRBJ2-3
d_gene: TRBD2

CDR3aa: CSVASGTSGRATGELFF
CDR3nt: TGCAGCGTTGCGTCCGGGACTAGCGGGAGAGCTACCGGGGAGCTGTTTTTT
v_gene: TRBV29-1
abundance: .
j_gene: TRBJ2-2
d_gene: TRBD2

CDR3aa: CASRIDRGGTGELFF
CDR3nt: TGTGCCAGCAGAATTGACAGGGGTGGTACCGGGGAGCTGTTTTTT
v_gene: TRBV6-6
abundance: few
j_gene: TRBJ2-2
d_gene: TRBD1

CDR3aa: CASSEAGTSGRVRDF
CDR3nt: TGTGCCAGCAGTGAAGCGGGGACTAGCGGGAGGGTCCGTGACTTC
v_gene: TRBV2
abundance: .
j_gene: TRBJ2-5
d_gene: TRBD2

CDR3aa: CASSNGGLTEAFF
CDR3nt: TGTGCCAGCAGTAACGGGGGGCTTACTGAAGCTTTCTTT
v_gene: TRBV6-5
abundance: .
j_gene: TRBJ1-1
d_gene: .

CDR3aa: CASSSAGQNYNEQFF
CDR3nt: TGCGCCAGCAGCTCCGCGGGACAGAACTACAATGAGCAGTTCTTC
v_gene: TRBV10-1
abundance: .
j_gene: TRBJ2-1
d_gene: .

CDR3aa: CASSPDFLAYEQFF
CDR3nt: TGTGCCAGCAGCCCGGACTTTCTAGCGTATGAGCAGTTCTTC
v_gene: TRBV14
abundance: .
j_gene: TRBJ2-1
d_gene: .

CDR3aa: CASSPQGAQEKLFF
CDR3nt: TGTGCCAGCTCACCACAGGGGGCGCAGGAAAAACTGTTTTTT
v_gene: TRBV18
abundance: .
j_gene: TRBJ1-4
d_gene: TRBD1

CDR3aa: CASSKARRGPGLAYGYTF
CDR3nt: TGTGCCAGCAGCAAAGCACGAAGGGGCCCTGGGTTAGCCTATGGCTACACCTTC
v_gene: TRBV21-1
abundance: .
j_gene: TRBJ1-2
d_gene: .

CDR3aa: CASKLKRTSGRARYEQYF
CDR3nt: TGTGCCAGCAAACTAAAAAGGACTAGCGGGAGGGCCCGGTACGAGCAGTACTTC
v_gene: TRBV28
abundance: .
j_gene: TRBJ2-7
d_gene: TRBD2

CDR3aa: CASSPRQGDIGELFF
CDR3nt: TGTGCCAGCTCACCAAGGCAGGGTGATATCGGGGAGCTGTTTTTT
v_gene: TRBV18
abundance: .
j_gene: TRBJ2-2
d_gene: .

CDR3aa: CSVEGPSDTDTQYF
CDR3nt: TGCAGCGTTGAGGGCCCCAGCGACACAGATACGCAGTATTTT
v_gene: TRBV29-1
abundance: .
j_gene: TRBJ2-3
d_gene: .

CDR3aa: CASSGRDGDNEQFF
CDR3nt: TGTGCCAGCAGCGGCCGGGACGGAGACAATGAGCAGTTCTTC
v_gene: TRBV9
abundance: .
j_gene: TRBJ2-1
d_gene: .

CDR3aa: CASSQDRDTEAFF
CDR3nt: TGTGCCAGCTCACAGGACAGGGACACTGAAGCTTTCTTT
v_gene: TRBV18
abundance: .
j_gene: TRBJ1-1
d_gene: TRBD1

CDR3aa: CASSPQEGGPYEQYF
CDR3nt: TGTGCCAGCAGCCCCCAGGAGGGAGGGCCTTACGAGCAGTACTTC
v_gene: TRBV9
abundance: .
j_gene: TRBJ2-7
d_gene: TRBD2

CDR3aa: CASSERDLYYEQYF
CDR3nt: TGTGCCAGCAGTGAAAGGGACTTGTACTACGAGCAGTACTTC
v_gene: TRBV6-1
abundance: .
j_gene: TRBJ2-7
d_gene: .

CDR3aa: CASSATGTGNIQYF
CDR3nt: TGTGCCAGCAGCGCGACCGGGACAGGGAACATTCAGTACTTC
v_gene: TRBV7-2
abundance: .
j_gene: TRBJ2-4
d_gene: TRBD1

CDR3aa: CASDDRGEKLFF
CDR3nt: TGTGCCAGCGATGACAGAGGTGAAAAACTGTTTTTT
v_gene: TRBV2
abundance: .
j_gene: TRBJ1-4
d_gene: .

CDR3aa: CARNRFVGGEQFF
CDR3nt: TGTGCCAGAAACCGATTTGTAGGGGGTGAGCAGTTCTTC
v_gene: TRBV5-3
abundance: .
j_gene: TRBJ2-1
d_gene: .

CDR3aa: CASSPPGTGGYNEQFF
CDR3nt: TGTGCCAGCTCACCACCCGGGACAGGCGGATACAATGAGCAGTTCTTC
v_gene: TRBV18
abundance: once
j_gene: TRBJ2-1
d_gene: TRBD1